These 23 T cell receptor beta chains share one sample of origin, sequenced in a study of blood T cells in healthy people across ages. Together with a sample-barcoded 5' primer, a J-beta primer mix was included in a second PCR lasting 7 to 11 cycles. A single record per CDR3 protein comes from TCRdb applying MiXCR to the 5' RACE reads. This sample carries approximately 820,000 distinct CDR3 sequences, under 45% of them seen once, and the ten largest clones take roughly 19%. Sequenced sample: blood. These receptor sequences come from a man aged 55 to 70 in good health.

This clonotype was counted a few times. The chain is built from TRBV4-3 and TRBJ1-1; D gene uncertain. Per germline, CDR1 LGHNA and CDR2 YSLEER. V lost 7 bases and J 0 bases, leaving 9 bases between the germline ends. This CDR3 is built from 13 residues. CDR3 nucleotide sequence: TGCGCCAGCAAAGTCCGCTTGAACACTGAAGCTTTCTTT. Its protein product is CASKVRLNTEAFF.

The CDR3 DNA follows: TGTGCCAGCAGCCTAAAGACTAGCGGTCTTTCCGCCGGGGAGCTGTTTTTT. Translation gives CASSLKTSGLSAGELFF. The genes are TRBV6-1 and TRBJ2-2; 9 nucleotides match TRBD2. The trim removed 6 bases at V and 6 bases at J, leaving 14 bases unmatched. Per the germline V gene, CDR1 is MNHNS and CDR2 is SASEGT. This CDR3 has 17 residues.

V and J are TRBV12-3 or TRBV12-4 and TRBJ2-1, with 9 bases that match TRBD2. Unmatched junction bases numbered 7, after V lost 3 bases and J lost 10 bases. The CDR3 runs to 14 residues. CDR3 nucleotide sequence: TGTGCCAGCAGTTTGTTGGGACTAGCAAGAGAGCAGTTCTTC. Its translation is CASSLLGLAREQFF.

J is TRBJ1-2 and V is TRBV5-6, with 9 bases fitting TRBD1. The length of the CDR3 is 17 residues. The J segment lost 1 base and the V segment lost 0 bases, leaving 7 bases of the junction unmatched. Looked up from germline, CDR1 is SGHDT and CDR2 is YYEEEE. This CDR3 reads CASSLARDRADNYGYTF. The CDR3, as DNA: TGTGCCAGCAGCTTGGCACGGGACAGGGCGGATAACTATGGCTACACCTTC.

This clonotype was observed a few times. The chain carries TRBV28 and TRBJ2-7; D is uncertain. Germline V gene data show CDR1 as MDHEN and CDR2 as SYDVKM. CDR3 size: 14 residues. Trimming cost V 3 bases and J 6 bases, with 15 bases left between them. This CDR3 is CASSLAPSFSEQYF. As DNA, the CDR3 is TGTGCCAGCAGTTTGGCCCCCTCATTTTCCGAGCAGTACTTC.

The chain joins TRBV27 to TRBJ2-5; 7 bases are shared with TRBD2. The CDR3 length is 15 residues. V trimming: 5 bases; J trimming: 2 bases; junction bases outside the gene matches: 8. Germline V lookup: CDR1 MNHEY, CDR2 SMNVEV (reference sequence). The CDR3 bases are TGTGCCAGCAGTCCATATACGGGGGGTCAAGAGACCCAGTACTTC. It yields the protein CASSPYTGGQETQYF.

This clonotype was observed a few times. The J gene is TRBJ2-7, the V gene TRBV28, with D perhaps TRBD1 or TRBD2 (5 bases each). Trimming took off 5 bases at V and 1 base at J, with 18 bases between the two ends. The CDR3 consists of 16 residues. Germline CDR1 reads MDHEN; CDR2 reads SYDVKM. This chain's CDR3 is CASSGWGWESSYEQYF. The DNA for the CDR3 is TGTGCCAGCAGTGGGTGGGGGTGGGAATCATCCTACGAGCAGTACTTC. Based on the CDR3 plus reference TRBV28 and TRBJ2-7, the full variable domain is DVKVTQSSRYLVKRTGEKVFLECVQDMDHENMFWYRQDPGLGLRLIYFSYDVKMKEKGDIPEGYSVSREKKERFSLILESASTNQTSMYLCASSGWGWESSYEQYFGPGTRLTVT.

This clonotype appeared a few times. CDR3 DNA: TGCGCCAGCAGCCAAGAATGGGACTACAATGAGCAGTTCTTC. Its translation: CASSQEWDYNEQFF. The chain has TRBV4-1 and TRBJ2-1; no clear D gene. Germline lookup yields CDR1 MGHRA and CDR2 YSYEKL. V shed 0 bases and J shed 3 bases, with 6 bases lying between them. The CDR3 totals 14 residues.

The chain couples TRBV20-1 to TRBJ2-5, with 9 positions matching TRBD2. The better agreement between TRBJ2-7 and the DNA end casts doubt on the J call. The germline CDR1 and CDR2 sequences are DFQATT and SNEGSKA (reference sequence). The CDR3 totals 16 residues. The CDR3 loop is CSARDPGNSGGNEQYF. In DNA form, the CDR3 reads TGCAGTGCTAGAGATCCGGGTAATAGCGGGGGCAACGAGCAGTACTTC.

V gene TRBV2 combines with J gene TRBJ2-7, with D perhaps TRBD2 (6 bases). This CDR3 spans 15 amino acids. Germline lookup yields CDR1 SNHLY and CDR2 FYNNEI. Trimming took 1 base from V and 6 from J, leaving 16 bases between them. The CDR3 reads CASSEGSGVEGEQYF. The CDR3 region has the DNA TGTGCCAGCAGTGAAGGATCGGGGGTTGAGGGCGAGCAGTACTTC.

The rearrangement joins TRBV29-1 to TRBJ1-1; 8 nucleotides align to TRBD1. Germline CDR1 reads SQVTM; CDR2 reads ANQGSEA. The CDR3 consists of 12 residues. The V segment lost 6 bases and the J segment 6 bases; nucleotides outside the gene matches: 6. Here the CDR3 reads CSVRTGNSEAFF. The CDR3 DNA reads as TGCAGCGTAAGGACAGGGAATTCTGAAGCTTTCTTT.

The genes are TRBV20-1 and TRBJ2-5; possible D gene TRBD2, 5 bases. The DNA end is a closer match to TRBJ2-7, so the J assignment may be wrong. There are 10 residues in the CDR3. Germline V gene data show CDR1 as DFQATT and CDR2 as SNEGSKA (reference sequence). The CDR3 region has the DNA TGCGGTGACGGGACCTACGAGCAGTACTTC. Translated, it gives CGDGTYEQYF.

This chain uses TRBV6-2 or TRBV6-3 with TRBJ2-1, with 10 bases lining up with TRBD1. CDR3 length: 17 residues. Per the germline V gene, CDR1 is MNHEY and CDR2 is SVGEGT. V gave up 2 bases and J gave up 2 bases; unmatched junction bases: 6. The CDR3 sequence is CASSYARDRGAYNEQFF. The CDR3 bases are TGTGCCAGCAGTTACGCCAGGGACAGGGGTGCCTACAATGAGCAGTTCTTC.

The chain couples TRBV20-1 to TRBJ2-3; the match to TRBD2 covers 14 bases. The CDR3 contains 16 residues. Trimming at V came to 6 bases and at J to 6 bases, leaving 11 bases not matched to a gene. Germline CDR1 DFQATT, CDR2 SNEGSKA (reference sequence). The CDR3 DNA is TGCAGTGCAGTTCGACTAGCGGGGGGGCTTGGGGATACGCAGTATTTT. Its translation: CSAVRLAGGLGDTQYF.

The chain employs TRBV7-2 and TRBJ2-5, with D possibly called TRBD1 or TRBD2 (6 bases each). Trimming cost V 5 bases and J 5 bases, with 18 bases left between them. CDR3 length equals 15 residues. Per germline, CDR1 SGHTA and CDR2 FQGNSA. This CDR3 is CASSLVTGGSETQYF. The CDR3 coding sequence is TGTGCCAGCAGCCTCGTCACCGGGGGCTCGGAGACCCAGTACTTC.

This clonotype has a handful of counts. The rearrangement links TRBV7-2 to TRBJ1-1; D gene ambiguous. Trimming stripped 3 bases from V and 2 bases from J, with 7 bases between. Germline lookup yields CDR1 SGHTA and CDR2 FQGNSA. The CDR3 runs 13 residues. CDR3 in DNA: TGTGCCAGCAGCTTTCAGCGCAACACTGAAGCTTTCTTT. This sequence encodes CASSFQRNTEAFF.

The rearrangement uses TRBV5-5 and TRBJ1-1; 7 positions match TRBD1. This CDR3 has 15 amino acids. The trim removed 7 bases at V and 1 base at J, leaving 10 bases unmatched. Per germline, CDR1 SGHKS and CDR2 YYEKEE (reference sequence). As DNA, the CDR3 is TGTGCCAGCGGTAAGAAGACAGGGTGGAACACTGAAGCTTTCTTT. Translation gives CASGKKTGWNTEAFF.

As for this clonotype: The junction departs from the called germline gene at one end, perhaps through a read error. This chain connects TRBV4-1 to TRBJ2-7; TRBD2 matches 8 bases. Germline V gene lookup returns CDR1 MGHRA and CDR2 YSYEKL. The length of the CDR3 is 17 residues. This CDR3 is CASSQDRGRGASYKQYF. The DNA of the CDR3 is TGCGCCAGCAGCCAAGACAGAGGGCGGGGGGCCTCCTACAAGCAGTACTTC.

Notes on this clonotype: A much larger clonotype is one base distant, so this may be a read error. This sequence joins TRBV19 and TRBJ2-5; 12 positions match TRBD2. The trim removed 11 bases at V and 2 bases at J, leaving 9 bases unmatched. The CDR3 covers 15 residues. Germline lookup yields CDR1 LNHDA and CDR2 SQIVND (reference sequence). The CDR3: CAGNALAGGQETQYF. CDR3 in DNA: TGTGCCGGTAACGCACTAGCGGGGGGTCAAGAGACCCAGTACTTC.

The rearrangement joins TRBV7-2 to TRBJ2-5; D is possibly TRBD1 (6 bases). The CDR3 totals 16 residues. V shed 1 base and J shed 1 base, with 13 bases lying between them. Per the germline V gene, CDR1 is SGHTA and CDR2 is FQGNSA. In nucleotides, the CDR3 is TGTGCCAGCAGCTTAGGCAGGGGATATATCCAAGAGACCCAGTACTTC. Translated: CASSLGRGYIQETQYF. The variable domain in full, completed from reference TRBV7-2 and TRBJ2-5, reads GAGVSQSPSNKVTEKGKDVELRCDPISGHTALYWYRQSLGQGLEFLIYFQGNSAPDKSGLPSDRFSAERTGGSVSTLTIQRTQQEDSAVYLCASSLGRGYIQETQYFGPGTRLLVL.

This clonotype was recorded a few times. V usage is TRBV4-3 and J usage is TRBJ2-6; weak D call: TRBD2 (6 bases). The CDR3 totals 16 residues. V was shortened by 4 bases and J by 2 bases, with 12 bases between the two germline ends. Germline V lookup: CDR1 LGHNA, CDR2 YSLEER. DNA for the CDR3: TGCGCCAGCAGCCTTGAATGGGGGGCTGGGGCCAACGTCCTGACTTTC. This sequence encodes CASSLEWGAGANVLTF.

This sequence joins TRBV11-2 and TRBJ2-6; maybe TRBD2 (7 bases). Trimming took off 3 bases at V and 0 bases at J, with 15 bases between the two ends. The CDR3 is made up of 18 amino acids. Germline values: CDR1 SGHAT, CDR2 FQNNGV. CDR3 DNA sequence: TGTGCCAGCAGCTTGAGGGGGGGCCTAAGCTCTGGGGCCAACGTCCTGACTTTC. This codes for CASSLRGGLSSGANVLTF.

V usage is TRBV3-1 and J usage is TRBJ2-4; TRBD2 is a possible D gene (5 bases). CDR1 and CDR2 (germline): LGHDT, YNNKEL (reference sequence). The CDR3 loop spans 13 amino acids. The V gene lost 4 bases and the J gene lost 13 bases, with 17 bases spanning the gap. CDR3 in amino acids: CASSPASGSQQYF. DNA of the CDR3: TGTGCCAGCAGCCCCGCCAGCGGCTCGCAGCAGTACTTC. Drawing the rest from reference TRBV3-1 and TRBJ2-4, the complete variable domain is DTAVSQTPKYLVTQMGNDKSIKCEQNLGHDTMYWYKQDSKKFLKIMFSYNNKELIINETVPNRFSPKSPDKAHLNLHINSLELGDSAVYFCASSPASGSQQYFGAGTRLSVL.